These 15 T cell receptor beta chains came from one sample sequenced in a study of blood T cells in healthy people across ages. The use of a sample-barcoded 5' primer and a J-beta primer mix characterized a second PCR of roughly 7 to 11 cycles. MiXCR was run by TCRdb on the 5' RACE reads, yielding one entry per CDR3 protein. This table holds around 970,000 distinct CDR3 sequences, around 54% found once. The sample was blood. These receptor sequences come from a woman in her fifties or sixties in good health.

This clonotype occurred once. J is TRBJ2-4 and V is TRBV21-1; the DNA was not used to check the table's D call, TRBD2. Judging by the DNA end, TRBJ2-7 fits better; the J call may be wrong. TRBV21-1 is given as a pseudogene. The CDR3 contains 20 residues. CDR3 DNA: TGTGCCAGCAGCAATTCGATCTCTAGCGGGAGGGCCGGCATCACCTACGAGCAGTACTTC. It specifies CASSNSISSGRAGITYEQYF.

The table lists this clonotype with a few counts. The chain uses TRBV7-3 and TRBJ2-1, with TRBD2 matching over 7 bases. The CDR3 sequence is 16 residues long. The germline CDR1 and CDR2 sequences are SGHTA and FQGTGA. V shed 1 base and J 8 bases; nucleotides not matched to a gene: 11. DNA of the CDR3: TGTGCCAGCAGCTTAATGGGGAGGGCCGGGAAATATGAGCAGTTCTTC. Its translation is CASSLMGRAGKYEQFF.

This chain uses TRBV27 with TRBJ2-3; unclear D gene. The V end lost 6 bases, the J end lost 1 base, and 14 bases lay between the germline ends. The length of the CDR3 is 15 residues. Germline values: CDR1 MNHEY, CDR2 SMNVEV (reference sequence). The CDR3 spells CASSLVTVGTDTQYF. DNA of the CDR3: TGTGCCAGCAGCCTAGTAACTGTCGGCACAGATACGCAGTATTTT.

As to this clonotype: This may come from a read error, since a much larger clone is one base off. The rearrangement uses TRBV12-3 or TRBV12-4 and TRBJ2-5; 7 bases fit TRBD1. The CDR3 has 14 amino acids. The V and J ends lost 5 bases and 4 bases, in that order; junction bases with no gene match: 7. CDR3 sequence: CASSPQAGGETQYF. For the CDR3, the DNA is TGTGCCAGCAGTCCTCAGGCAGGGGGAGAGACCCAGTACTTC.

The CDR3 loop is CASSPLGGRADTQYF. The CDR3 nucleotides read TGTGCCAGCAGCCCCTTGGGGGGGCGGGCAGATACGCAGTATTTT. The chain couples TRBV7-9 to TRBJ2-3; tentatively, D is TRBD2 (7 bases). CDR3 length equals 15 residues. The germline V and J ends were trimmed by 5 bases and 4 bases, with 16 bases remaining between them. Looked up from germline, CDR1 is SEHNR and CDR2 is FQNEAQ (reference sequence). The full variable domain, rest sourced from reference TRBV7-9 and TRBJ2-3, is DTGVSQNPRHKITKRGQNVTFRCDPISEHNRLYWYRQTLGQGPEFLTYFQNEAQLEKSRLLSDRFSAERPKGSFSTLEIQRTEQGDSAMYLCASSPLGGRADTQYFGPGTRLTVL.

A few counts support this clonotype. This rearrangement joins TRBV12-3 or TRBV12-4 to TRBJ2-1; tentatively, D is TRBD2 (5 bases). V lost 1 base, J lost 6 bases, and 7 bases lay in between. The CDR3 runs to 13 residues. The chain's CDR3 is CASSLVASNEQFF. In nucleotides, the CDR3 is TGTGCCAGCAGTTTAGTAGCGAGCAATGAGCAGTTCTTC.

This clonotype was counted a few times. The V call is TRBV29-1, the J call TRBJ2-1, with D possibly being TRBD2 (7 bases). This CDR3 comprises 14 residues. From germline, CDR1 is SQVTM and CDR2 ANQGSEA. The V end lost 1 base, the J end lost 4 bases, and 11 bases lay between the germline ends. Here the CDR3 DNA reads TGCAGCGTTGAAGTAAGGGGGGGGTACAATGAGCAGTTCTTC. Translated, it gives CSVEVRGGYNEQFF.

The table lists this clonotype with a few counts. The chain links TRBV24-1 to TRBJ1-2, with D possibly TRBD1 on 5 matching bases. The CDR3 covers 13 residues. Germline CDR1 KGHDR, CDR2 SFDVKD. Trimming pared 10 bases from V and 3 bases from J, leaving 14 bases between. CDR3 sequence: CATSGGLDYGYTF. CDR3 DNA sequence: TGTGCCACTTCGGGGGGATTGGACTATGGCTACACCTTC.

This clonotype came up a few times. This rearrangement joins TRBV6-5 to TRBJ2-7; possibly TRBD1 for D (6 bases). The V end was cut by 6 bases, the J end by 4 bases, with 28 bases between. This CDR3 has 18 amino acids. CDR1 and CDR2 from the germline V gene are MNHEY and SVGAGI. The CDR3 DNA reads TGTGCCAGCAGCTTACGCCCGCCGACAGGTTGGAAACTTTACGAGCAGTACTTC. Translation: CASSLRPPTGWKLYEQYF.

This clonotype has only one observation. An end of the junction differs from the germline gene, which may be a read error. The chain couples TRBV7-2 to TRBJ2-2; D is unresolved. The length of the CDR3 is 15 residues. Germline values: CDR1 SGHTA, CDR2 FQGNSA. The CDR3 loop is CASGLWGSNTGELFF. The CDR3 bases are TGTGCCAGCGGCTTATGGGGATCGAACACCGGGGAGCTGTTTTTT.

The gene calls are TRBV21-1 and TRBJ1-5; TRBD1, the table's D call, was not compared with the DNA. TRBV21-1 is reported as a pseudogene. This CDR3 spans 15 amino acids. The CDR3 coding sequence is TGTCCGTCCGTCCAAATGGGACGTGGCAATCAGCCCCAGCATTTT. Translated, it gives CPSVQMGRGNQPQHF.

The chain couples TRBV7-9 to TRBJ2-5, with 10 bases fitting TRBD1. CDR1 SEHNR and CDR2 FQNEAQ come from the germline V gene (reference sequence). After removal of 4 bases from V and 4 bases from J, the junction contained 9 bases not matched to a gene. CDR3 size: 16 residues. CDR3 in DNA: TGTGCCAGCAGCTCGCGACAGGGGGCGATCTCAGAGACCCAGTACTTC. Translated: CASSSRQGAISETQYF.

This clonotype was counted at least ten times. V usage is TRBV29-1 and J usage is TRBJ2-7, with D unclear. Germline values: CDR1 SQVTM, CDR2 ANQGSEA. Trimming took 3 bases from V and 2 from J, leaving 11 bases between them. The CDR3 sequence is 13 residues long. CDR3: CSVEIAVTYEQYF. In DNA, the CDR3 is TGCAGCGTTGAGATAGCCGTCACCTACGAGCAGTACTTC.

This chain joins TRBV29-1 and TRBJ2-7; 7 nucleotides align to TRBD1. The J segment lost 6 bases and the V segment lost 2 bases, leaving 7 bases of the junction unmatched. The CDR3 extends over 13 amino acids. The V gene's germline CDR1 is SQVTM and CDR2 ANQGSEA. In DNA form, the CDR3 reads TGCAGCGTTGAAAATCCACAGGGGACCGAGCAGTACTTC. Translation: CSVENPQGTEQYF.

In its sample, this clonotype was seen a few times. V usage is TRBV10-3 and J usage is TRBJ2-5; D is possibly TRBD2 (5 bases). The J call is uncertain, as TRBJ2-7 better fits the DNA end. The CDR3 loop spans 13 amino acids. CDR1 and CDR2 (germline): ENHRY, SYGVKD. The CDR3: CAISPRERYEQYF. CDR3 nucleotide sequence: TGTGCCATCTCCCCAAGGGAGAGGTACGAGCAGTACTTC.